Reported below is one TCR beta chain. The antigen is unknown. These data come from a study of cytomegalovirus exposure and HLA in healthy donors. Study-wide background: It was reported in a later analysis that the 120 or so validation repertoires used the same platform as the 550 to 800 first-cohort repertoires.

Study-level points and caveats: Through in vitro validation, three CMV-associated chains were shown to be specific for CMV antigens. Listed as cytomegalovirus-associated were over 150 TCR beta chains.

The CDR3 length is 17 residues. J was trimmed by 1 base and V by 3 bases; bases with no gene match: 11. Germline V CDR1 and CDR2: SGHRS, YFSETQ. TCRdb's copy holds only in-frame clones and misses some; the assay was immunoSEQ multiplex PCR. The sample records about 120,000 clones, about 84% being singletons. This clonotype originated in a man in his late teens or twenties in good health and CMV-seronegative. Input material: PBMCs. The chain recombines TRBV5-1 with TRBJ2-3; 7 nucleotides agree with TRBD1. The CDR3 is CASSSTGFDGGTDTQYF. The CDR3 DNA follows: TGCGCCAGCAGCTCGACAGGGTTTGACGGCGGCACAGATACGCAGTATTTT.